A selection of T cell receptor beta chains follows, all from one sample in a study of blood T cell repertoires in COVID-19. This table comes from immunoSEQ multiplex PCR, and its TCRdb copy is limited to in-frame clones, with some not included. In the table there are 150,000 to 200,000 clones, about four fifths of which are singletons. Sample: peripheral blood. The receptors shown here come from a woman older than 75 with acute or convalescent COVID-19. The CDR3 runs from the conserved cysteine through the conserved F or W. D genes are given only for firm matches. Size values are once, few and many counts, or a class for expanded clones, and some rows have none.

TRBJ2-3 TRBV5-4 - TRBD2 CASSLGGLAGDTQYF TGTGCCAGCAGCTTGGGAGGGCTAGCGGGCGATACGCAGTATTTT
TRBJ1-1 TRBV7-9 - - CASTIAGDGKAFF TGTGCCAGCACCATTGCGGGGGACGGTAAAGCTTTCTTT
TRBJ1-1 TRBV18 once TRBD1 CASSPGTVEMNTEAFF TGTGCCAGCTCACCCGGGACAGTTGAAATGAACACTGAAGCTTTCTTT
TRBJ1-3 TRBV28 - - CASSPGPTGNTIYF TGTGCCAGCAGTCCAGGGCCCACCGGAAACACCATATATTTT
TRBJ1-2 TRBV5-1 once - CASSLRVGGVYGYTF TGCGCCAGCAGCTTGCGGGTAGGTGGTGTCTATGGCTACACCTTC
TRBJ2-7 TRBV28 - TRBD2 CASSFYFGGGSSGYEQYF TGTGCCAGCAGTTTTTACTTTGGGGGGGGTTCTAGCGGGTACGAGCAGTACTTC
TRBJ2-1 TRBV19 - TRBD2 CASSRSGGVYNEQFF TGTGCCAGTAGTCGAAGCGGGGGGGTTTACAATGAGCAGTTCTTC
TRBJ1-1 TRBV4-2 - - CASSPSGAMNTEAFF TGTGCCAGCAGCCCCTCTGGGGCCATGAACACTGAAGCTTTCTTT
TRBJ1-4 TRBV18 - - CASSPREANEKLFF TGTGCCAGCTCACCCAGGGAGGCTAATGAAAAACTGTTTTTT
TRBJ2-7 TRBV28 few - CASSLGWAYEQYF TGTGCCAGCAGTTTAGGCTGGGCATACGAGCAGTACTTC
TRBJ2-3 TRBV28 - - CASSLPSLTDTQYF TGTGCCAGCAGTTTACCCAGTCTGACAGATACGCAGTATTTT
TRBJ2-7 TRBV7-2 - TRBD2 CASGRAGALVSYEQYF TGTGCCAGCGGCCGCGCGGGAGCGCTCGTCTCCTACGAGCAGTACTTC
TRBJ1-2 TRBV7-9 - TRBD1 CASSLGQGLGYTF TGTGCCAGCAGCTTAGGACAGGGTTTGGGCTACACCTTC
TRBJ1-1 TRBV7-8 - - CASSFRQANTEAFF TGTGCCAGCAGCTTCCGACAGGCGAACACTGAAGCTTTCTTT
TRBJ2-7 TRBV3-1/TRBV3-2 - - CASGFGTLGGQYF TGTGCCAGCGGTTTCGGGACCCTGGGAGGGCAGTACTTC
TRBJ2-7 TRBV2 once - CASRGTGSYEQYF TGTGCCAGCAGAGGAACAGGGAGCTACGAGCAGTACTTC
TRBJ1-2 TRBV12-3/TRBV12-4 - - CASSPRTVGGYTF TGTGCCAGCAGTCCACGGACAGTGGGAGGCTACACCTTC
TRBJ2-7 TRBV5-1 - - CASSLAGTGFSYEQYF TGCGCCAGCAGCTTGGCCGGAACAGGGTTTTCTTACGAGCAGTACTTC
TRBJ1-2 TRBV19 once - CASSFRQTHYGYTF TGTGCCAGTAGTTTTCGACAGACCCACTATGGCTACACCTTC
TRBJ2-5 TRBV7-2 - - CASSLHPYSGADGETQYF TGTGCCAGCAGCTTACATCCCTATTCAGGGGCCGACGGAGAGACCCAGTACTTC
TRBJ2-3 TRBV5-4 - TRBD2 CASSLGEVGLAGRRTDTQYF TGTGCCAGCAGCTTAGGCGAGGTTGGGCTAGCGGGGAGACGCACAGATACGCAGTATTTT
TRBJ2-5 TRBV18 - - CASSTRETQYF TGTGCCAGCTCTACCCGGGAGACCCAGTACTTC
TRBJ1-2 TRBV11-2 few - CASSFFPTGSNYGYTF TGTGCCAGCAGCTTTTTCCCTACAGGGTCCAATTATGGCTACACCTTC
TRBJ1-5 TRBV3-1/TRBV3-2 - - CASSQDQGYNQPQHF TGTGCCAGCAGCCAAGATCAGGGCTACAATCAGCCCCAGCATTTT
TRBJ1-5 TRBV18 - - CASSPAVGNQPQHF TGTGCCAGCTCACCAGCGGTTGGCAATCAGCCCCAGCATTTT
TRBJ2-2 TRBV3-1/TRBV3-2 - - CASSQAGAGELFF TGTGCCAGCAGCCAAGCGGGGGCCGGGGAGCTGTTTTTT